The rows below give T cell receptor beta chains drawn from one sample of a study of blood T cell repertoires in COVID-19. Libraries were prepared by immunoSEQ multiplex PCR; TCRdb keeps only in-frame clonotypes and omits some of them. In the table there are 200,000 to 300,000 clones, 65% to 90% of which are singletons. Input material: PBMCs or T cells enriched from blood (not recorded which). The receptors come from a woman between 45 and 65 years old with acute COVID-19. The CDR3 runs from the conserved cysteine through the conserved F or W. The D gene is left open where the match is weak. Clone sizes are given selectively: once, few, many, or a class where the clone is expanded.

j_call,v_call,clone_size,d_call,cdr3_aa,cdr3_nt
TRBJ1-1,TRBV7-2,-,-,CASSLGSGNPEAFF,TGTGCCAGCAGCTTAGGGTCCGGGAACCCTGAAGCTTTCTTT
TRBJ2-1,TRBV7-9,-,TRBD2,CASSLNAGGHHEQFF,TGTGCCAGCAGCTTAAACGCGGGGGGGCACCATGAGCAGTTCTTC
TRBJ1-2,TRBV15,-,TRBD1,CATTPDRGFMGYTF,TGTGCCACCACACCCGACAGGGGATTTATGGGCTACACCTTC
TRBJ2-7,TRBV6-2/TRBV6-3,-,-,CASSYNEPYEQYF,TGTGCCAGCAGTTACAACGAGCCCTACGAGCAGTACTTC
TRBJ2-7,TRBV9,few,TRBD1,CASDRTGEGYEQYF,TGTGCCAGCGACAGGACAGGGGAAGGGTACGAGCAGTACTTC
TRBJ2-7,TRBV30,-,-,CAWRSMLSSYEQYF,TGTGCCTGGAGATCGATGTTGAGTTCTTACGAGCAGTACTTC
TRBJ1-5,TRBV18,-,TRBD1,CASSLEKTGFGQPQHF,TGTGCCAGCTCACTAGAAAAGACAGGGTTCGGTCAGCCCCAGCATTTT
TRBJ1-1,TRBV3-1/TRBV3-2,-,-,CASSHWSVNTEAFF,TGTGCCAGCAGCCACTGGTCAGTAAACACTGAAGCTTTCTTT
TRBJ1-2,TRBV12-3/TRBV12-4,-,-,CASSRDIQGYTF,TGTGCCAGCAGTCGGGACATTCAAGGCTACACCTTC
TRBJ1-2,TRBV5-1,-,-,CASGSGSINYGYTF,TGCGCCAGTGGGAGCGGCAGTATTAACTATGGCTACACCTTC
TRBJ2-1,TRBV6-2/TRBV6-3,-,-,CASSYSRGYNEQFF,TGTGCCAGCAGTTACTCGCGGGGTTACAATGAGCAGTTCTTC
TRBJ1-1,TRBV10-3,-,-,CAISDGGLLNTEAFF,TGTGCCATCAGTGACGGGGGTCTTCTGAACACTGAAGCTTTCTTT
TRBJ1-2,TRBV29-1,-,-,CSVVNINYGYTF,TGCAGCGTTGTAAATATAAACTATGGCTACACCTTC
TRBJ1-5,TRBV24-1,-,-,CATSDLGQPQHF,TGTGCCACCAGTGACCTCGGGCAGCCCCAGCATTTT
TRBJ2-6,TRBV5-8,-,-,CASSSTGSNSGANVLTF,TGTGCCAGCAGCTCAACGGGTTCAAACTCTGGGGCCAACGTCCTGACTTTC
TRBJ2-7,TRBV3-1/TRBV3-2,once,-,CASSQVKGVARGQKQYF,TGTGCCAGCAGCCAAGTCAAGGGTGTGGCCAGGGGTCAAAAGCAGTACTTC
TRBJ1-2,TRBV19,-,TRBD1,CALQGGHGYTF,TGTGCCCTCCAGGGGGGACATGGCTACACCTTC
TRBJ1-2,TRBV21-1,-,-,CALQAGVSGGYTF,TGTGCCCTTCAGGCAGGGGTTAGTGGTGGCTACACCTTC
TRBJ1-5,TRBV7-6,few,TRBD1,CASSLEQGAQPQHF,TGTGCCAGCAGCTTAGAACAGGGGGCTCAGCCCCAGCATTTT
TRBJ2-7,TRBV5-6,-,-,CASSLSHQIAYEQYF,TGTGCCAGCAGCTTGAGTCACCAAATAGCCTACGAGCAGTACTTC
TRBJ1-1,TRBV12-3/TRBV12-4,-,-,CASSSTTGLEAFF,TGTGCCAGCAGTTCGACTACAGGGCTCGAAGCTTTCTTT
TRBJ2-7,TRBV6-1,-,-,CASSEAREARRQYF,TGTGCCAGCAGTGAAGCGAGGGAGGCCCGGCGTCAGTACTTC
TRBJ2-7,TRBV10-3,once,TRBD1,CAISADRPQEQYF,TGTGCCATCAGCGCGGACAGGCCACAAGAGCAGTACTTC
TRBJ1-1,TRBV7-9,few,-,CASSPQVSNTEAFF,TGTGCCAGCAGCCCACAGGTGTCGAACACTGAAGCTTTCTTT
TRBJ1-2,TRBV7-2,-,-,CASIPGNRAEGYTF,TGTGCCAGCATCCCGGGGAACAGGGCCGAGGGCTACACCTTC
TRBJ1-2,TRBV4-1,-,TRBD1,CASSQDSQGANYGYTF,TGCGCCAGCAGCCAAGATTCACAGGGGGCAAACTATGGCTACACCTTC
TRBJ2-5,TRBV5-4,-,-,CASSPERGETQYF,TGTGCCAGCAGCCCCGAACGAGGGGAGACCCAGTACTTC
TRBJ1-2,TRBV30,once,TRBD1,CAWDDRDYGYTF,TGTGCCTGGGACGACAGGGACTATGGCTACACCTTC
TRBJ2-5,TRBV6-5,once,-,CASSPTSGTETQYF,TGTGCCAGCAGCCCGACCTCAGGAACAGAGACCCAGTACTTC
TRBJ1-1,TRBV7-3,-,TRBD1,CASSPDRDRAAEAFF,TGTGCCAGCAGCCCTGATCGGGACAGGGCGGCTGAAGCTTTCTTT
TRBJ1-1,TRBV7-2,-,TRBD1,CASSHMEGAGSAEAFF,TGTGCCAGCAGTCATATGGAGGGGGCGGGATCCGCTGAAGCTTTCTTT
TRBJ2-3,TRBV27,-,TRBD2,CASSQTSGGLLGQYF,TGTGCCAGCAGTCAGACTAGCGGGGGCCTCTTGGGGCAGTATTTT
TRBJ1-2,TRBV19,-,-,CASSIVSAGSSNYGYTF,TGTGCCAGTAGTATAGTGTCGGCAGGGTCGTCGAACTATGGCTACACCTTC
TRBJ1-4,TRBV30,-,TRBD1,CAWSFDRGREKLFF,TGTGCCTGGAGTTTTGACAGGGGAAGGGAAAAACTGTTTTTT
TRBJ1-2,TRBV30,-,-,CASDRDLGYTF,TGTGCCTCCGACCGGGACTTAGGCTACACCTTC
TRBJ1-6,TRBV3-1/TRBV3-2,-,TRBD1,CASSQPRDSYNSPLHF,TGTGCCAGCAGCCAACCAAGGGACAGCTATAATTCACCCCTCCACTTT
TRBJ1-2,TRBV14,-,-,CASSPRLTRNYGYTF,TGTGCCAGCAGCCCGAGACTCACTAGGAACTATGGCTACACCTTC
TRBJ1-5,TRBV6-5,few,-,CASSYSRIGNQPQHF,TGTGCCAGCAGTTACTCGCGGATCGGCAATCAGCCCCAGCATTTT
TRBJ2-5,TRBV10-3,-,-,CAINAGERETQYF,TGTGCCATCAACGCAGGGGAGAGGGAGACCCAGTACTTC
TRBJ1-1,TRBV5-1,-,-,CASSLSGTMNTEAFF,TGCGCCAGCAGCTTGAGCGGGACAATGAACACTGAAGCTTTCTTT
TRBJ1-1,TRBV11-2,-,-,CASSFAGEAFF,TGTGCCAGCAGCTTTGCGGGGGAAGCTTTCTTT
TRBJ2-7,TRBV6-5,-,-,CASSYSPRDVEQYF,TGTGCCAGCAGTTACTCGCCGAGGGATGTCGAGCAGTACTTC
TRBJ2-7,TRBV10-1,-,TRBD2,CASSESMVGRLAGTYEQYF,TGCGCCAGCAGTGAGTCGATGGTGGGGAGACTAGCGGGGACCTACGAGCAGTACTTC
TRBJ1-6,TRBV10-3,-,-,CAISSASDRHNSPLHF,TGTGCCATCAGTTCAGCCTCGGACAGACATAATTCACCCCTCCACTTT
TRBJ1-5,TRBV19,once,TRBD1,CASTPVTGGVNQPQHF,TGTGCCAGTACCCCTGTGACAGGGGGCGTCAATCAGCCCCAGCATTTT